This T cell receptor (beta chain) appears in the sequencing data of a study of cytomegalovirus exposure and HLA in healthy donors. Comment on this clone: Its antigen is as yet unknown.

Study observations and caveats: Reports showed the classifier diagnosing cytomegalovirus status with high specificity and sensitivity. Among the CMV-associated chains, three were confirmed in vitro as specific for CMV antigens.

In the PCR, 60 Vbeta and 13 Jbeta primers were used. Clones were read by immunoSEQ multiplex PCR, and TCRdb kept only the in-frame ones, dropping some. The data show some 170,000 clones, 75% to 80% seen once. Material for sequencing was PBMCs. The source is a man aged 40-49 years in good health and CMV-seropositive.

Written as DNA, the CDR3 is TGCGCCAGCAGCGGACAAGGGAACTATGGCTACACCTTC. Its translation is CASSGQGNYGYTF. The chain joins TRBV5-1 to TRBJ1-2, with a possible D match to TRBD1 (5 bases). This CDR3 is built from 13 residues. V lost 4 bases and J lost 2, with 9 bases in between. CDR1 SGHRS and CDR2 YFSETQ come from the germline V gene.